This T cell receptor beta chain was recovered during a study of cytotoxic CD8 clonotypes in ibrutinib-treated CLL. Whole-study results and caveats: Clonality, elevated at ibrutinib response, dropped back toward baseline at progression.

Details on this clone: Antigen unknown.

Data came from immunoSEQ multiplex PCR; TCRdb stores just in-frame clones and leaves some out. Of some 200,000 clones listed, just over 70% are singletons. This CDR3 spans 15 amino acids. The germline V gene has CDR1 SGHNT and CDR2 YENEEA. Trimming took 4 bases from V and 5 from J, leaving 16 bases between them. This specimen was PBMCs, taken after 12 months of ibrutinib treatment. The gene calls are TRBV11-3 and TRBJ2-3, with D perhaps matching TRBD1 or TRBD2 (6 bases each). The source is a human donor with chronic lymphocytic leukemia. CDR3 protein: CASSWGQGRQDTQYF. The CDR3 DNA follows: TGTGCCAGCAGCTGGGGGCAGGGGAGGCAAGATACGCAGTATTTT.